Below, 8 T cell receptor beta chains from the same sample are listed, as sequenced in a study of blood T cell repertoires in COVID-19. Assay: immunoSEQ multiplex PCR; the TCRdb copy retains only in-frame clones and omits some. Here the sample spans some 230,000 clones, roughly 80% being singletons. The sample was peripheral blood. The source of these receptors is a woman aged 55 to 70 who had recovered from COVID-19.

The V gene is TRBV25-1, the J gene TRBJ1-4; D call uncertain. Trimming shortened V by 0 bases and J by 8 bases, and 16 bases separated the two germline ends. The CDR3 totals 16 residues. Germline lookup yields CDR1 MGHDK and CDR2 SYGVNS. CDR3 amino acids: CASSEYSPRGYEKLFF. The CDR3 DNA sequence: TGTGCCAGCAGTGAATACAGCCCCAGAGGGTACGAAAAACTGTTTTTT.

This rearrangement joins TRBV6-6 to TRBJ2-5; D gene uncertain. CDR3 length: 14 residues. V shed 5 bases and J shed 2 bases, with 12 bases lying between them. Germline lookup yields CDR1 MNHNY and CDR2 SVGAGI (reference sequence). CDR3 nucleotides: TGTGCCAGCAGTAATGGAAGGAGACAAGAGACCCAGTACTTC. It specifies CASSNGRRQETQYF.

The rearrangement uses TRBV7-9 and TRBJ1-3, with TRBD1 matching 7 bases. This CDR3 region has 15 residues. CDR1 is SEHNR, CDR2 FQNEAQ, per germline (reference sequence). V was pared by 3 bases and J by 4 bases, with 6 bases of the junction left unmatched. Here the CDR3 reads CASSFLGGSGNTIYF. In DNA, the CDR3 is TGTGCCAGCAGCTTTTTAGGGGGCTCCGGAAACACCATATATTTT.

This clone was seen a few times. In nucleotides, the CDR3 is TGCGCCAGCAGCCTACAGGAATCCACTGAAGCTTTCTTT. Translated, it gives CASSLQESTEAFF. The chain links TRBV4-3 to TRBJ1-1; D is perhaps TRBD1 (5 bases). V gave up 4 bases and J gave up 4 bases, with 10 bases separating them. Per germline, CDR1 LGHNA and CDR2 YSLEER. The CDR3 runs to 13 residues.

The chain has TRBV6-5 and TRBJ1-6; D may be TRBD1 (5 bases). Germline lookup yields CDR1 MNHEY and CDR2 SVGAGI. The CDR3 totals 11 residues. Here the CDR3 DNA reads TGTGCGGCAGGGATGAATTCACCCCTCCACTTT. This codes for CAAGMNSPLHF.

The rearrangement joins TRBV6-1 to TRBJ2-1; the match to TRBD1 covers 8 bases. Germline CDR1 MNHNS, CDR2 SASEGT. V lost 0 bases and J lost 7; bases outside the gene matches: 8. CDR3 size: 16 residues. CDR3 sequence: CASSEALGQGTNEQFF. CDR3 coding DNA: TGTGCCAGCAGTGAAGCGCTAGGACAGGGTACAAATGAGCAGTTCTTC.

On this clone: The sample has other DNA sequences that encode this CDR3 too. V usage is TRBV6-5 and J usage is TRBJ1-2; 8 bases fit TRBD1. CDR1 is MNHEY, CDR2 SVGAGI, per germline. J gave up 4 bases and V 0 bases, and 4 bases lay outside the gene matches. The CDR3 loop spans 15 amino acids. CDR3: CASSYSIQGGYGYTF. CDR3 sequence (DNA): TGTGCCAGCAGTTACTCGATACAGGGGGGCTATGGCTACACCTTC.

The chain uses TRBV28 and TRBJ1-6; a possible D gene is TRBD1 (6 bases). Looked up from germline, CDR1 is MDHEN and CDR2 is SYDVKM. The CDR3 totals 14 residues. Trimming shortened V by 8 bases and J by 7 bases, and 15 bases separated the two germline ends. The CDR3 sequence: CASWEGVGNSPLHF. The CDR3 region has the DNA TGTGCCAGCTGGGAGGGGGTAGGGAATTCACCCCTCCACTTT.